This passage covers 13 T cell receptor beta chains from one sample sequenced in a study of neurological immune-mediated disorders. Using its own MiXCR run on the 5' RACE reads, TCRdb lists one record per CDR3 protein. Of roughly 71,000 distinct CDR3 sequences listed, 3.5% to 5% are singletons. The specimen sequenced was PBMCs. The receptors were gathered from a man younger than 40 with multiple sclerosis.

The chain joins TRBV20-1 to TRBJ2-5; 7 bases fit TRBD2. With 3 bases clipped from V and 2 bases from J, the junction kept 6 bases outside the gene matches. The length of the CDR3 is 14 residues. Germline V gene lookup returns CDR1 DFQATT and CDR2 SNEGSKA (reference sequence). In DNA form, the CDR3 reads TGCAGTGCTAGTCACGGGGGAGGGCAAGAGACCCAGTACTTC. It specifies CSASHGGGQETQYF.

This clonotype was seen just once. V usage is TRBV6-6 and J usage is TRBJ2-3; TRBD2 might be the D (6 bases). Trimming cost V 6 bases and J 0 bases, with 19 bases left between them. CDR1 and CDR2 (germline): MNHNY, SVGAGI (reference sequence). This CDR3 contains 17 residues. The CDR3 sequence is CASSRRGGQTSTDTQYF. In DNA form, the CDR3 reads TGTGCCAGCAGCCGCCGGGGAGGACAAACTAGCACAGATACGCAGTATTTT.

This clonotype has a count of ten or more. This chain links TRBV12-3 or TRBV12-4 with TRBJ1-4; D not certain. The V gene lost 3 bases and the J gene lost 11 bases, with 4 bases spanning the gap. CDR3 length equals 10 residues. The CDR3 sequence is CASSLGKLFF. CDR3 DNA: TGTGCCAGCAGTTTGGGCAAACTGTTTTTT.

This clonotype has a count of ten or more. The V call is TRBV6-1, the J call TRBJ2-2, with 8 bases matching TRBD1. The junction had 10 bases not matched to a gene; V was cut back by 0 bases and J by 1 base. Germline V lookup: CDR1 MNHNS, CDR2 SASEGT. This CDR3 region has 19 residues. CDR3 region: CASSEALGRGLGNTGELFF. CDR3 coding DNA: TGTGCCAGCAGTGAAGCGCTCGGCAGGGGGCTAGGGAACACCGGGGAGCTGTTTTTT.

This clonotype was observed at least ten times. The chain combines TRBV5-1 with TRBJ1-5, with D uncertain. Trimming took 0 bases from V and 0 from J, leaving 7 bases between them. CDR3 length: 15 residues. Germline CDR1 is SGHRS and CDR2 is YFSETQ. This chain's CDR3 is CASSLDGYSNQPQHF. In DNA form, the CDR3 reads TGCGCCAGCAGCTTGGACGGATATAGCAATCAGCCCCAGCATTTT.

This clonotype was observed many times. The J gene is TRBJ1-5, the V gene TRBV20-1; 8 bases map to TRBD1. From germline, CDR1 is DFQATT and CDR2 SNEGSKA (reference sequence). The CDR3 extends over 14 amino acids. V trimming: 4 bases; J trimming: 2 bases; junction bases outside the gene matches: 4. The CDR3 sequence: CSAKTGGGNQPQHF. The CDR3 region has the DNA TGCAGTGCTAAAACAGGGGGGGGCAATCAGCCCCAGCATTTT.

This clonotype has a handful of counts. A read error may be the cause here, since a much bigger clone is one base away. The chain joins TRBV5-1 to TRBJ2-5; D remains unclear. The CDR3 has 13 amino acids. The germline V and J ends were trimmed by 1 base and 4 bases, with 8 bases remaining between them. Germline-derived CDR1 and CDR2 are SGHRS and YFSETQ. This chain's CDR3 is CASSLKGPETQYF. Here the CDR3 DNA reads TGCGCCAGCAGCTTGAAGGGTCCAGAGACCCAGTACTTC.

At least ten counts were recorded for this clonotype. This chain joins TRBV7-8 and TRBJ2-5; D not certain. Trimming took off 5 bases at V and 4 bases at J, with 14 bases between the two ends. The CDR3 extends over 14 amino acids. Germline loops: CDR1 SGHVS, CDR2 FQNEAQ. CDR3 DNA sequence: TGTGCCAGCAGCCAAGGAAAGTTGGGAGAGACCCAGTACTTC. Translated, it gives CASSQGKLGETQYF.

This clonotype was observed many times. The gene calls are TRBV5-5 and TRBJ1-2; TRBD1 agrees at 8 bases. The CDR3 sequence is 14 residues long. With V trimmed by 4 bases and J by 2 bases, 4 bases remained unmatched. CDR1 and CDR2 (germline): SGHKS, YYEKEE (reference sequence). In DNA form, the CDR3 reads TGTGCCAGCAGCACCCGGACAGGGAACTATGGCTACACCTTC. It codes for CASSTRTGNYGYTF.

Ten or more counts support this clonotype. The chain uses TRBV5-1 and TRBJ2-1, with D perhaps matching TRBD1 (6 bases). Trimming shortened V by 5 bases and J by 2 bases, and 14 bases separated the two germline ends. The CDR3 runs to 15 residues. Germline V lookup: CDR1 SGHRS, CDR2 YFSETQ. Here the CDR3 reads CASRSAGAAYNEQFF. The CDR3 bases are TGCGCCAGCAGGTCGGCAGGGGCCGCCTACAATGAGCAGTTCTTC.

CDR3 in amino acids: CASSQTGSGQETQYF. The DNA for the CDR3 is TGTGCCAGCAGCCAGACAGGGTCAGGCCAAGAGACCCAGTACTTC. The chain joins TRBV11-3 to TRBJ2-5; 7 bases are shared with TRBD1. CDR1 and CDR2 (germline): SGHNT, YENEEA. V lost 5 bases and J lost 1; bases outside the gene matches: 7. There are 15 residues in the CDR3.

This clonotype was observed at least ten times. The DNA is omitted, as the CDR3 cannot be located on it reliably, and the CDR3 follows TCRdb's listing. The chain carries TRBV6-6 and TRBJ2-3; the tabulated D call, TRBD1, remains unverified against the DNA. Germline-derived CDR1 and CDR2 are MNHNY and SVGAGI (reference sequence). The CDR3 sequence runs 15 residues, both termini included. The CDR3 loop reads CASSSSTGGTDTQYF.

This clonotype was seen more than once but under ten times. V usage is TRBV18 and J usage is TRBJ1-1; 7 bases are shared with TRBD1. Unmatched junction bases numbered 1, after V lost 3 bases and J lost 3 bases. Germline CDR1 and CDR2: KGHSH and LQKENI. The CDR3 runs to 13 residues. The CDR3 DNA follows: TGTGCCAGCTCACCCACAGGGGACACTGAAGCTTTCTTT. Its translation: CASSPTGDTEAFF.